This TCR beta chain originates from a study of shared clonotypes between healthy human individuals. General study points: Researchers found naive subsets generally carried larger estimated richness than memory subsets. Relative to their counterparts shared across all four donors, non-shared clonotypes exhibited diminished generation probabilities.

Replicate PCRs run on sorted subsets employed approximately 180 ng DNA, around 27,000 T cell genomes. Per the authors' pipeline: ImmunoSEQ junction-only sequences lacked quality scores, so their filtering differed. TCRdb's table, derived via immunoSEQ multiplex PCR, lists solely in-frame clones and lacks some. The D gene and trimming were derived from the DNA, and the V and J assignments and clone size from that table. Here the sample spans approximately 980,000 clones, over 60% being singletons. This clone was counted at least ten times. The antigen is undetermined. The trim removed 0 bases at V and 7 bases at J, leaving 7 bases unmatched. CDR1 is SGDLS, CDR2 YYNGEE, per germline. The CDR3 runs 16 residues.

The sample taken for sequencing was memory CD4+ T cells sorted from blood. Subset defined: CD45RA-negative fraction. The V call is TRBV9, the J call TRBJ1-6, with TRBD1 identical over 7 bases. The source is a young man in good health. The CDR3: CASSVEAGGKNSPLHF. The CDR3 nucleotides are TGTGCCAGCAGCGTAGAGGCAGGGGGAAAGAATTCACCCCTCCACTTT. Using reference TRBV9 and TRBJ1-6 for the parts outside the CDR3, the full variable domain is DSGVTQTPKHLITATGQRVTLRCSPRSGDLSVYWYQQSLDQGLQFLIQYYNGEERAKGNILERFSAQQFPDLHSELNLSSLELGDSALYFCASSVEAGGKNSPLHFGNGTRLTVT.